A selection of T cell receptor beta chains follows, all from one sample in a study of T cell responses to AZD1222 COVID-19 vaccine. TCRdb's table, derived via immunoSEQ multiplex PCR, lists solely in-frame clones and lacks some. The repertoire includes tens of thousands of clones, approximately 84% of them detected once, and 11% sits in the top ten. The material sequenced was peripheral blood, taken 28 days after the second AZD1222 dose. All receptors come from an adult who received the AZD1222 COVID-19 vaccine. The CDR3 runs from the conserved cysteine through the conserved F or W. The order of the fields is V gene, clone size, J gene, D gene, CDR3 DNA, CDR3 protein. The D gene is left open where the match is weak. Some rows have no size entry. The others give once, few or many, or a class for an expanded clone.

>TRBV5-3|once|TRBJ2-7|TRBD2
TGTGCCAGAAGCTTGCGGCGACTAGCGGGAGGGACCTACGAGCAGTACTTC
CARSLRRLAGGTYEQYF
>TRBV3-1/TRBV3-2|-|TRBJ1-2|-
TGTGCCAGCAGCCAATTTCGGGGGGGAGGCTACACCTTC
CASSQFRGGGYTF
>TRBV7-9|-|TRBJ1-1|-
TGTGCCAGCAGCTTAGACTCGAACACTGAAGCTTTCTTT
CASSLDSNTEAFF
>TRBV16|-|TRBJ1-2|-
TGTGCCAGCAGCCCTCTGGAAGGTTCTAGCGGAGGCTACACCTTC
CASSPLEGSSGGYTF
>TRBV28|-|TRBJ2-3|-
TGTGCCAGCGGCCAAGCGGGTGTGGCTAGCACAGATACGCAGTATTTT
CASGQAGVASTDTQYF
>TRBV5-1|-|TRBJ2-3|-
TGCGCCAGCAGCTTTTACGGGACATCAGATACGCAGTATTTT
CASSFYGTSDTQYF
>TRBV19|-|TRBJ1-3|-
TGTGCCAGTAGTATGTTGTCCAGACGCGCTGGAAACACCATATATTTT
CASSMLSRRAGNTIYF
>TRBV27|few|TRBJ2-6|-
TGTGCCAGCAGTTTAGAGGCTCCTGGGGCCAACGTCCTGACTTTC
CASSLEAPGANVLTF
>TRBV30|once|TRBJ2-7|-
TGTGCCTGGAGTGTACACAGGGCCCGGGAGCAGTACTTC
CAWSVHRAREQYF
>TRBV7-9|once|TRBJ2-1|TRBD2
TGTGCCAGCAGCTTAGCCCGGGACTATTCCACCTACAATGAGCAGTTCTTC
CASSLARDYSTYNEQFF
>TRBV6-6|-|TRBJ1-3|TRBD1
TGTGCCAGCAGGACAGGGCGCTCTGGAAACACCATATATTTT
CASRTGRSGNTIYF
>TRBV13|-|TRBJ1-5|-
TGTGCCAGCAGCTTAGGGGGGGGACACCCATATAGCAATCAGCCCCAGCATTTT
CASSLGGGHPYSNQPQHF
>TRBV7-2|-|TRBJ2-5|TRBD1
TGTGCCAGCAGCTGGGGGACAGGGGGGGAGACCCAGTACTTC
CASSWGTGGETQYF
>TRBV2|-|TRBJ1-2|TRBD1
TGTGCCAGCAGTGTCGAAGGGGGCAGCTATCTCTATGGCTACACCTTC
CASSVEGGSYLYGYTF
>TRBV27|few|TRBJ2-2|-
TGTGCCAGCAGTTCTCGAGCCGGGGAGCTGTTTTTT
CASSSRAGELFF
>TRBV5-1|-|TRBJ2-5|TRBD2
TGCGCCAGCAGCCGCGGGGGACGACGACTCCAAGAGACCCAGTACTTC
CASSRGGRRLQETQYF
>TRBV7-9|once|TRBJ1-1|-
TGTGCCAGCAGCTTAACCTCGCGGGCCGGCACTGAAGCTTTCTTT
CASSLTSRAGTEAFF